The sequence of this T cell receptor beta chain was determined in a study of cytomegalovirus exposure and HLA in healthy donors. Study-wide results and caveats: Presence/absence analysis assumed near-uniform sequencing depth across donors. Later analysis demonstrated an association between a missense DCLRE1C variant and TCR beta V- and J-gene trimming.

The PCR contained 60 Vbeta and 13 Jbeta primers. Sequencing was performed with immunoSEQ multiplex PCR; in TCRdb, only in-frame clones are kept and a portion is missing. Of approximately 170,000 clones in the sample, 75% to 85% were seen once. The length of the CDR3 is 11 residues. Trimming took off 1 base at V and 6 bases at J, with 4 bases between the two ends. Germline CDR1 reads SNHLY; CDR2 reads FYNNEI. In this sample, this clone turned up a few times. Its antigen is still unknown. The sequence was collected from a male donor in good health and CMV-seropositive. This chain links TRBV2 with TRBJ2-7; no clear D gene. Sequenced input: PBMCs. CDR3 sequence reads: CASSEGVEQYF. The CDR3 DNA is TGTGCCAGCAGTGAAGGCGTCGAGCAGTACTTC.